This T cell receptor (beta chain) was identified during a study of blood T cell repertoires in COVID-19. In the original analysis: For nucleated cells, counts were estimated from reference gene primer amplification. Libraries were prepared by immunoSEQ multiplex PCR; TCRdb keeps only in-frame clonotypes and omits some of them. D and trimming come from the DNA, and the V and J calls and clone size come from that table. The sample yields hundreds of thousands of clones, about 88% seen once. Enrollees, about 18 to 89 years old, lived in 24 US areas. A COVID-19 case was met by exposed participants within 2 weeks before study entry. The V gene's germline CDR1 is SGHRS and CDR2 YFSETQ. J lost 2 bases, V lost 4 bases, and 6 bases had no gene match. CDR3 length: 15 amino acids.

Sequenced: PBMCs or T cells enriched from blood (not recorded which). This sequence joins TRBV5-1 and TRBJ2-5, with 9 bases fitting TRBD2. The TCR was taken from a woman in her thirties who had been exposed to COVID-19. CDR3 sequence (DNA): TGCGCCAGCAGCCGAGGACTAGCGCGGCAAGAGACCCAGTACTTC. This codes for CASSRGLARQETQYF.